The rows below give T cell receptor beta chains drawn from one sample of a study of CD8 T cells in ankylosing spondylitis. TCRdb re-called the 5' RACE reads through MiXCR, storing one row per CDR3 protein. Of 200,000 to 250,000 distinct CDR3 sequences detected, 5.5% to 7.5% appear once; the ten largest clones hold approximately 15%. Sequencing was carried out using blood, either unsorted or a sorted T cell fraction (not recorded which). The origin of the receptors is a male donor with ankylosing spondylitis. Both conserved end residues are part of each CDR3. A D gene is named only where the DNA matches it firmly. Clone size appears in some rows only: once, few, many, or a class for an expanded clone.

cdr3_nt cdr3_aa d_call j_call v_call clone_size
TGTGCCAGCAGCTTAGCGAGGGCGAGGGGGAGCACCGGGGAGCTGTTTTTT CASSLARARGSTGELFF . TRBJ2-2 TRBV7-2 many
TGTGCCAGCAGTTTAGGGCGGGGGCTACCCTATGGCTACACCTTC CASSLGRGLPYGYTF . TRBJ1-2 TRBV12-3/TRBV12-4 many
TGTGCCAGCAGCGTGACTAGCGGGGCGCAAGAGACCCAGTACTTC CASSVTSGAQETQYF TRBD2 TRBJ2-5 TRBV9 few
TGTGCCAGCAGCTTGGTAATGAATGAGCAGTTCTTC CASSLVMNEQFF . TRBJ2-1 TRBV5-6 many
TGTGCCAGCAGCCGGGACTACCCGGGAACCCAGTACTTC CASSRDYPGTQYF TRBD2 TRBJ2-5 TRBV3-1 many
TGTGCCCATGAGAGACTGAGGGACGAGCAGTACTTC CAHERLRDEQYF . TRBJ2-7 TRBV7-9 many
TGCAGCGGCTTCAAGACCGGGGAGCTGTTTTTT CSGFKTGELFF . TRBJ2-2 TRBV29-1 many
TGTGCCAGCAGCTTACTCGCAGAAAGGTACGAGCAGTACTTC CASSLLAERYEQYF . TRBJ2-7 TRBV7-9 many
TGTGCCAGCAGCTACATCTACGAGCAGTACTTC CASSYIYEQYF . TRBJ2-7 TRBV28 many
TGTGCCAGCTCACCGACTTCAATTAGCGGGAGACTGAACGGGGAGCTGTTTTTT CASSPTSISGRLNGELFF TRBD2 TRBJ2-2 TRBV18 .
TGTGCCTGGAATTCGAGACCAACTAATGAAAAACTGTTTTTT CAWNSRPTNEKLFF . TRBJ1-4 TRBV30 many
TGTGCCAGCAGATGGGGGGCCCGTGGCGGGGAGCTGTTTTTT CASRWGARGGELFF . TRBJ2-2 TRBV6-2/TRBV6-3 many
TGTGCCAGCAGCTTAGCTTCGACCGAGCAGTACTTC CASSLASTEQYF . TRBJ2-7 TRBV7-9 many
TGTGCCAGCAGCTTGGAAGATTACCTCGGGCATGAGCAGTTCTTC CASSLEDYLGHEQFF . TRBJ2-1 TRBV5-6 .
TGCGCCAGCAGTGAGTCAGTTTCGGACGTTACCAAGTACGAGCAGTACTTC CASSESVSDVTKYEQYF . TRBJ2-7 TRBV10-1 many
TGTGCCAGCAGCCAAGTATCCGGGTACTATGGCTACACCTTC CASSQVSGYYGYTF . TRBJ1-2 TRBV3-1 many
TGTGCCAGCAGCCAACGGGACAGGGCTACTGAGAACACTGAAGCTTTCTTT CASSQRDRATENTEAFF TRBD1 TRBJ1-1 TRBV4-2 many
TGCAGTGCTAGAGTTCGGCGTAGCGGGAGTCGCAACGAGCAGTACTTC CSARVRRSGSRNEQYF TRBD2 TRBJ2-7 TRBV20-1 few
TGTGCCAGCAGCCCTAGCGGGAGGGGTACAGATACGCAGTATTTT CASSPSGRGTDTQYF TRBD2 TRBJ2-3 TRBV11-2 .
TGTGCCAGCAGCCACCACAGGGGGATAATGAATGAGCAGTTCTTC CASSHHRGIMNEQFF TRBD1 TRBJ2-1 TRBV14 many
TGTGCCAGCAGCTTCGACACCTTTACTCGAGGCTACACCTTC CASSFDTFTRGYTF . TRBJ1-2 TRBV7-9 many
TGTGCCAGCTCGGTCCAGGGACTTGAATACAATGAGCAGTTCTTC CASSVQGLEYNEQFF . TRBJ2-1 TRBV9 many
TGTGCCAGCGCTCCGGGCCCTAAAAACATTCAGTACTTC CASAPGPKNIQYF . TRBJ2-4 TRBV12-3/TRBV12-4 many
TGCAGTGCTAGAGATCTGGATAGCGGGACTTACACAGATACGCAGTATTTT CSARDLDSGTYTDTQYF TRBD2 TRBJ2-3 TRBV20-1 .
TGTGCCAGCAGCCCACGCTGGCCGGATACGCAGTATTTT CASSPRWPDTQYF . TRBJ2-3 TRBV7-8 many
TGCGCCAGCAGCCAAGATAAGGAGGAGATGTTTTTT CASSQDKEEMFF . TRBJ1-4 TRBV4-3 many
TGTGCCAGCAGTTTAGCAGGGACTCAGGATACGCAGTATTTT CASSLAGTQDTQYF . TRBJ2-3 TRBV12-3/TRBV12-4 few
TGTGCCAGCAGCCTCCGGCCGTTAAACATTCAGTACTTC CASSLRPLNIQYF . TRBJ2-4 TRBV4-2 many
TGTGCCAGCATCTTCGTCGCGGGAGGGCCTAAGGGGTCAGATACGCAGTATTTT CASIFVAGGPKGSDTQYF TRBD2 TRBJ2-3 TRBV28 .
TGCGCCAGCAGCCGCCTTTTATGGGGGGGAGGCGCCGGGGAGCTGTTTTTT CASSRLLWGGGAGELFF TRBD2 TRBJ2-2 TRBV4-3 many
TGTGCCAGCAGTTTCACGGTTAGTGGCAATCAGCCCCAGCATTTT CASSFTVSGNQPQHF . TRBJ1-5 TRBV12-3/TRBV12-4 many
TGCGCCAGCACCCAAAACCCGGGACAGCTCACCGGGGAGCTGTTTTTT CASTQNPGQLTGELFF TRBD1 TRBJ2-2 TRBV23-1 few
TGCGCCAGCAGCCAGGAACGGTTCAGGGGAGGAGCTTTCTTT CASSQERFRGGAFF . TRBJ1-1 TRBV4-3 few
TGTGCCAGCCGGGGGCGGGGCACTGAAGCTTTCTTT CASRGRGTEAFF . TRBJ1-1 TRBV7-9 many
TGTGCCAGCAGCTTATTGGGTGAAAAACTGTTTTTT CASSLLGEKLFF . TRBJ1-4 TRBV7-2 many
TGTGCCAGCAGCCAAGATGGGGACTCCCAAGAGACCCAGTACTTC CASSQDGDSQETQYF . TRBJ2-5 TRBV3-1 few
TGTGCCACCACCTCCCTTTTGGGGGACTTCTACAATGAGCAGTTCTTC CATTSLLGDFYNEQFF . TRBJ2-1 TRBV27 many
TGCGCCAGCAGCTCCCTCGACAGCTACGAGCAGTACTTC CASSSLDSYEQYF . TRBJ2-7 TRBV5-1 many
TGCAGCGTCGAGACTAGGTCCTACGAGCAGTACTTC CSVETRSYEQYF . TRBJ2-7 TRBV29-1 many
TGTGCCAGCAGCCCAATCTTCTCTCAGCCCCTCTACGAGCAGTACTTC CASSPIFSQPLYEQYF . TRBJ2-7 TRBV27 many
TGCAGTGCTAGAGATCCGGACAGGGCCCTTGGAGAGACCCAGTACTTC CSARDPDRALGETQYF TRBD1 TRBJ2-5 TRBV20-1 many